The clone carrying this T cell receptor (beta chain) was detected only a few times. Its antigen is not identified. Primers: 60 Vbeta forward and 13 Jbeta reverse. The repertoire was sequenced with immunoSEQ multiplex PCR; TCRdb's copy has only in-frame clones and lacks some. Of some 150,000 clones in the sample, around 70% were seen once. These data are taken from a study of cytomegalovirus exposure and HLA in healthy donors. Study-level results: Previously analyzed data showed that most TCR beta V segments were productive at a frequency of about 90% or about 30%. Cytomegalovirus-associated TCR beta chains were listed, numbering roughly 150.

Germline V gene sequence: CDR1 SGHTA, CDR2 FQGNSA. Trimming took off 3 bases at V and 3 bases at J, with 11 bases between the two ends. CDR3 size: 14 residues. V and J are TRBV7-2 and TRBJ2-5; tentative D call: TRBD1 (5 bases). The clonotype was recovered from a man aged 40-50 years in good health and CMV-seronegative. Sequencing was done on a sample of PBMCs. The CDR3 loop reads CASSFTAGKETQYF. Here the CDR3 DNA reads TGTGCCAGCAGCTTTACGGCAGGGAAAGAGACCCAGTACTTC.